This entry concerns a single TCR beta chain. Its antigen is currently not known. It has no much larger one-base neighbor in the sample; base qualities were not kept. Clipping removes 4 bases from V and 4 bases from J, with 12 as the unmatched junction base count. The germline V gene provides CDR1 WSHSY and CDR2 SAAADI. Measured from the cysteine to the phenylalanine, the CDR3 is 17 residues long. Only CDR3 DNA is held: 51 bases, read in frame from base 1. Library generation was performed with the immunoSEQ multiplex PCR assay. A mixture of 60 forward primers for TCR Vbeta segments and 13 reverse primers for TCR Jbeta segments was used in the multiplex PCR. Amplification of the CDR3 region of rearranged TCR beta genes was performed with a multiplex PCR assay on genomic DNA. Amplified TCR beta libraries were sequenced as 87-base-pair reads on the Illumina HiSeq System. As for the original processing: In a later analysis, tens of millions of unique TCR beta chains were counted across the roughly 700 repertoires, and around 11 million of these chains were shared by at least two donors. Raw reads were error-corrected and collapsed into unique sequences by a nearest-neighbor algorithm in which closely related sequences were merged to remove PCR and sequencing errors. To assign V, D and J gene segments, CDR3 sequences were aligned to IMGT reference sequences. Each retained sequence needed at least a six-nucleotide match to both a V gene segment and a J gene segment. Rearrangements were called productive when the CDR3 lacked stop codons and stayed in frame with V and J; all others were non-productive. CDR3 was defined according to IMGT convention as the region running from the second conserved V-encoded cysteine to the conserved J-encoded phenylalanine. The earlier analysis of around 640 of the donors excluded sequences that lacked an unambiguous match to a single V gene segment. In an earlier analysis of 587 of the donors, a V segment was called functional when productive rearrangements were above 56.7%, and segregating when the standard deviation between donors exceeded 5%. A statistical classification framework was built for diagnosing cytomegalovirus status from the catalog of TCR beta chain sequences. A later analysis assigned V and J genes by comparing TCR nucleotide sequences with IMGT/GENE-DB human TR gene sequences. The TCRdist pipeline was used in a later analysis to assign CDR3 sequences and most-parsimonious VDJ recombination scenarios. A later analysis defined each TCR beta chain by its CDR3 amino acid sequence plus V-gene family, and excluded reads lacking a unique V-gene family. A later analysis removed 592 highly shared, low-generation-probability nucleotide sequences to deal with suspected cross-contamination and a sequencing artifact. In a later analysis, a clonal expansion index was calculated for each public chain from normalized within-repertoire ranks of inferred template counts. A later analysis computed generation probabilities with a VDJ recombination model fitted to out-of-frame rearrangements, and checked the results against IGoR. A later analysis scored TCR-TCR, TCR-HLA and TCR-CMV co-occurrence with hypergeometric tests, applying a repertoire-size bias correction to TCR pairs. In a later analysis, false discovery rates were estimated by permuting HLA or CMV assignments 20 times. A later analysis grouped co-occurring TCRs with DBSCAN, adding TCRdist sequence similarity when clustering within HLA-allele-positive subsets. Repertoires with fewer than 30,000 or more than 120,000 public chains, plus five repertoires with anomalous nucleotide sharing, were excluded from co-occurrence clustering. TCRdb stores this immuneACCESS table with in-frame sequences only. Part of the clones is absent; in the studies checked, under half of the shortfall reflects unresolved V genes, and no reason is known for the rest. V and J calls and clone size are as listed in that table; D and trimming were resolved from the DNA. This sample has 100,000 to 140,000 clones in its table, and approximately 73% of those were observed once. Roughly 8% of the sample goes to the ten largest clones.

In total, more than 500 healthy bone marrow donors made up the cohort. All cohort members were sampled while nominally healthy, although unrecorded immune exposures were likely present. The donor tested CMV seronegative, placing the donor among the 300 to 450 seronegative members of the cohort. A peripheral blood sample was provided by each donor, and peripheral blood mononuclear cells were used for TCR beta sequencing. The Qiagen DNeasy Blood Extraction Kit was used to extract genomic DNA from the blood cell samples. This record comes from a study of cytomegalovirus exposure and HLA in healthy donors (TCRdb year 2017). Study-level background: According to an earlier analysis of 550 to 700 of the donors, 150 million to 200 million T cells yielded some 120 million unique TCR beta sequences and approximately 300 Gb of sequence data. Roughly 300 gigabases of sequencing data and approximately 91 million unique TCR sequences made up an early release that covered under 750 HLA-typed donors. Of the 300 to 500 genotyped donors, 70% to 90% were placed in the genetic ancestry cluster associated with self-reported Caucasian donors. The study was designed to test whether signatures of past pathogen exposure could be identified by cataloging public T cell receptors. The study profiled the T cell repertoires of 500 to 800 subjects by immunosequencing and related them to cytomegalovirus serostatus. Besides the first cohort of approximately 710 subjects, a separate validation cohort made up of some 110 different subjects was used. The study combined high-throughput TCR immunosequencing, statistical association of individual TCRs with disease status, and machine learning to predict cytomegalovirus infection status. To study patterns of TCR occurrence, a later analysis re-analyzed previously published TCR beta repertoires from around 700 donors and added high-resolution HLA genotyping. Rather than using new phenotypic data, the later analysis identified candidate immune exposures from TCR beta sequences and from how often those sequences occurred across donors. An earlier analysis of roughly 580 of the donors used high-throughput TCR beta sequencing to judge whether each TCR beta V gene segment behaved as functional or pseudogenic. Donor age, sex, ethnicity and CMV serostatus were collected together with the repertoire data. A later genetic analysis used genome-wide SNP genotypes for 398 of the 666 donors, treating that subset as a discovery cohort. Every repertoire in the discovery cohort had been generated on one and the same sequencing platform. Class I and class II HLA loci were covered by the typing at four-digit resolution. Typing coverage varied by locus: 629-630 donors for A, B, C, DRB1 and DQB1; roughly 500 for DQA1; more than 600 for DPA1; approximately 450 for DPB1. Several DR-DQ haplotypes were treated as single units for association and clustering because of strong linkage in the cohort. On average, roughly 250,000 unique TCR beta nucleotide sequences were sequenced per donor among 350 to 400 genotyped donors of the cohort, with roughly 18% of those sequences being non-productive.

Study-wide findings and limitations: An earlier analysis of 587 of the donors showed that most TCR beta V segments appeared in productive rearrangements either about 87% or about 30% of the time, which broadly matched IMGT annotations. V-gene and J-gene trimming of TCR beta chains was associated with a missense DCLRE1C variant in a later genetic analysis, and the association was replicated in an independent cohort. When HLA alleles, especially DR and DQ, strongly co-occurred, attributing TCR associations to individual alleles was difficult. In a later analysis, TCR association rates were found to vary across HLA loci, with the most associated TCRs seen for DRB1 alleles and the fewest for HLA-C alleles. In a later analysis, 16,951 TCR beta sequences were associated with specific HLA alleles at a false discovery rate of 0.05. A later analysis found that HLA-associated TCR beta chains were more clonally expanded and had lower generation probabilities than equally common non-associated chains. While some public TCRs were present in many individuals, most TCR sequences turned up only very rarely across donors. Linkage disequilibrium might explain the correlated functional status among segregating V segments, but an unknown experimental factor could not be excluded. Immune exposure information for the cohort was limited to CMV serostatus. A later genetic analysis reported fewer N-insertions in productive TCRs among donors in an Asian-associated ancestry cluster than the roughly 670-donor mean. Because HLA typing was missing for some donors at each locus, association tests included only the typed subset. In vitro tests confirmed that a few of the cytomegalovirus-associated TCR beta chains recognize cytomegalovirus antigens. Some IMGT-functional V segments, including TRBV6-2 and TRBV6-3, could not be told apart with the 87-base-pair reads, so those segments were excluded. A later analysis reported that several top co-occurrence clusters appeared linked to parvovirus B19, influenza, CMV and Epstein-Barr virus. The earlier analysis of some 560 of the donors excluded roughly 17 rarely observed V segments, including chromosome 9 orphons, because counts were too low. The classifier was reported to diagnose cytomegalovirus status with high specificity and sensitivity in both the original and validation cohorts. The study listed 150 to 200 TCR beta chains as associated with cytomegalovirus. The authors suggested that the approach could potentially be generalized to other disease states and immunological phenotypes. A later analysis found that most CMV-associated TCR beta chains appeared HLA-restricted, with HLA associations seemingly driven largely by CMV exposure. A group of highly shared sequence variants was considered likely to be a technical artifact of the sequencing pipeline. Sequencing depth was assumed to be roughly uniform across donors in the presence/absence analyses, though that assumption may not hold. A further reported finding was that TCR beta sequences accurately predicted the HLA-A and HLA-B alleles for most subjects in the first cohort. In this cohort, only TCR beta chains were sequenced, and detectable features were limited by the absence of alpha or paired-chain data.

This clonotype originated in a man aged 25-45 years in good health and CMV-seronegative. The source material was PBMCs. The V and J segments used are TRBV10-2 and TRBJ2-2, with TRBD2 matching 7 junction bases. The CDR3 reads CASSGSLGGRPTGELFF. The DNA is TGCGCCAGCAGTGGGTCGTTGGGCGGGAGACCCACCGGGGAGCTGTTTTTT.